This T cell receptor (beta chain) was obtained from a study of cytomegalovirus exposure and HLA in healthy donors. Study summary: Samples from HLA-typed donors yielded about 80 million unique TCRs in an early data release.

Trimming left V 0 bases short and J 3 bases short, with 11 bases between. The CDR3 is 16 amino acids. The germline V gene has CDR1 LGHNA and CDR2 YNFKEQ. Study-level results: Likely technical artifact: a cluster of highly shared sequence variants. Presence/absence analyses assumed roughly uniform sequencing depth across donors, which may not hold. Analysis was carried out at a later point, and it linked a missense DCLRE1C variant to TCR beta V- and J-gene trimming.

Remarks on this clone: What it binds is not known.

Vbeta (60) and Jbeta (13) primers were used in the PCR. Sequencing was performed with immunoSEQ multiplex PCR; in TCRdb, only in-frame clones are kept and a portion is missing. The sample holds about 140,000 clones, 75% to 80% seen once. This chain joins TRBV4-2 and TRBJ1-4; D is possibly TRBD1 (6 bases). Sequenced input: PBMCs. This TCR derives from a woman aged 40 to 50 in good health and CMV-seropositive. As DNA, the CDR3 is TGTGCCAGCAGCCAAGACCACAGGGCTGCTAATGAAAAACTGTTTTTT. The encoded protein is CASSQDHRAANEKLFF.